This T cell receptor (beta chain) is from a study of a mutant IDH1 vaccine in newly diagnosed glioma. Study information: Patients got their first vaccination 4-6 weeks after radiotherapy alone, or with temozolomide cycles.

The sample's time point: week 11, during vaccination. Every vaccine dose comprised 300 ug of mutant IDH1 20-mer peptide plus topical imiquimod. V shed 5 bases and J 3 bases; nucleotides not matched to a gene: 7. The V gene's germline CDR1 is SGHAT and CDR2 FQNNGV. The CDR3 spans 14 residues. The table lists this clone with a count of one. Its antigen is unidentified. Findings of the study overall: Immune responses arising from the vaccine appeared in approximately 93% of patients.

This table comes from immunoSEQ multiplex PCR, and its TCRdb copy is limited to in-frame clones, with some not included. The table shows approximately 36,000 clones, with around 80% occurring only once. The chain is built from TRBV11-2 and TRBJ2-7, with 7 bases identical to TRBD1. This clonotype originated in a woman aged 30 to 39 with glioma. Some clones in this sample may be carry-over from other donors' samples. Sequencing was performed on peripheral blood mononuclear cells (PBMCs), taken from a glioma patient whose treatment included an IDH1 peptide vaccine. CDR3 DNA: TGTGCCAGCAGCCAGGGGGACAGAAACTACGAGCAGTACTTC. The encoded protein is CASSQGDRNYEQYF.